What follows is one TCR beta chain and its context. The antigen remains unidentified. The data derive from a study of OX40 agonist ivuxolimab in advanced cancers. Sequencing used immunoSEQ multiplex PCR; TCRdb keeps in-frame clones, though not all of them. The sample records tens of thousands of clones, 91% being singletons. Findings of the study overall: Compared with others, partial responders at 0.1-3.0 mg/kg displayed clonal expansion among the lowest.

This TCR was recovered from an adult with an advanced solid tumor such as melanoma, head and neck, liver or kidney cancer. The starting material was CD4+ or CD8+ T cells sorted from blood, obtained in a trial of the OX40 agonist ivuxolimab.

CDR3 nucleotides: TGTGCCAGCAGCCCCGGGCGGGACAGGTCCTACGAGCAGTACTTC. Translating it yields CASSPGRDRSYEQYF. The V call is TRBV7-9, the J call TRBJ2-7; 8 bases line up with TRBD1. This CDR3 has 15 amino acids. With V trimmed by 5 bases and J by 1 base, 7 bases remained unmatched. Germline-derived CDR1 and CDR2 are SEHNR and FQNEAQ (reference sequence).